This TCR beta chain was recovered during a study of cytomegalovirus exposure and HLA in healthy donors. V was trimmed by 5 bases and J by 8 bases, leaving 18 bases between them. The V gene's germline CDR1 is MNHNY and CDR2 SVGAGI (reference sequence). The CDR3 sequence is 15 residues long. A word on this clone: Its antigen is not identified.

The primer mix had 60 Vbeta and 13 Jbeta primers. Here immunoSEQ multiplex PCR was the method, and the copy in TCRdb shows in-frame clones only, minus some. The sample yields about 140,000 clones, approximately 80% seen once. General study findings and limits: A later analysis showed HLA-associated TCR beta chains outstripping equally common others in clonal expansion. It emerged from a later analysis that several of the most significant clusters appeared to be linked to common viral pathogens.

This sequence joins TRBV6-6 and TRBJ1-4; perhaps TRBD1 as D (5 bases). The source material was PBMCs. The sequence was obtained from a male donor in good health and CMV-seronegative. The CDR3 region is CASSSSREVGEKLFF. In DNA, the CDR3 is TGTGCCAGCAGTAGTTCCAGGGAAGTAGGCGAAAAACTGTTTTTT.